These T cell receptor beta chains were read from a single sample in a study of human T cells and chemical hapten exposure. TCRdb passed the RACE reads through MiXCR, listing each CDR3 protein once. This sample has more than 100,000 distinct CDR3 sequences, with around 10% found just once. The sample in question was whole blood, obtained in connection with sensitization to the hapten diphenylcyclopropenone (DPC). The receptors originated from a woman between 45 and 65 years old with alopecia areata. Some clones in this sample may be carry-over from other donors' samples. Both conserved end residues are part of each CDR3. The order of the fields is clone size, CDR3 length, J gene, D gene, V gene, CDR3 DNA, CDR3 protein. D genes are given only for firm matches. Clone size appears in some rows only: once, few, many, or a class for an expanded clone.

clone size: many; CDR3 length: 13; J gene: TRBJ1-5; D gene: .; V gene: TRBV12-3/TRBV12-4; CDR3 DNA: TGTGCCAGCAGTTGGCAAAACAATCAGCCCCAGCATTTT; CDR3 protein: CASSWQNNQPQHF
clone size: .; CDR3 length: 13; J gene: TRBJ2-1; D gene: .; V gene: TRBV25-1; CDR3 DNA: TGTGCCAGCAGTGAATCAACCGGCAATGAGCAGTTCTTC; CDR3 protein: CASSESTGNEQFF
clone size: few; CDR3 length: 14; J gene: TRBJ2-1; D gene: TRBD2; V gene: TRBV9; CDR3 DNA: TGTGCCAGCAGCGTAGGGGGGGGGTTGAATGAGCAGTTCTTC; CDR3 protein: CASSVGGGLNEQFF
clone size: .; CDR3 length: 11; J gene: TRBJ1-2; D gene: .; V gene: TRBV29-1; CDR3 DNA: TGCAGCGTTGAACAGGGCTATGGCTACACCTTC; CDR3 protein: CSVEQGYGYTF
clone size: .; CDR3 length: 14; J gene: TRBJ1-1; D gene: TRBD1; V gene: TRBV6-5; CDR3 DNA: TGTGCCAGCAGTGGACAGGGGGGCAGGGCTGAAGCTTTCTTT; CDR3 protein: CASSGQGGRAEAFF
clone size: many; CDR3 length: 16; J gene: TRBJ2-3; D gene: .; V gene: TRBV2; CDR3 DNA: TGTGCCAGCAGACCTGGACAGTACCGAGGCACAGATACGCAGTATTTT; CDR3 protein: CASRPGQYRGTDTQYF
clone size: .; CDR3 length: 14; J gene: TRBJ2-3; D gene: TRBD2; V gene: TRBV6-1; CDR3 DNA: TGTGCCAGCCGGGGTTTCGGGGGGACAGATACGCAGTATTTT; CDR3 protein: CASRGFGGTDTQYF
clone size: few; CDR3 length: 17; J gene: TRBJ2-1; D gene: TRBD2; V gene: TRBV2; CDR3 DNA: TGTGCCAGCAGTGCTAGCGGGAGGGCCTTTCGTAGCAATGAGCAGTTCTTC; CDR3 protein: CASSASGRAFRSNEQFF
clone size: .; CDR3 length: 17; J gene: TRBJ1-5; D gene: .; V gene: TRBV6-1; CDR3 DNA: TGTGCCAGCAGTGAGGATCTGCCAGGAGGGGGTAATCAGCCCCAGCATTTT; CDR3 protein: CASSEDLPGGGNQPQHF
clone size: .; CDR3 length: 13; J gene: TRBJ2-3; D gene: .; V gene: TRBV30; CDR3 DNA: TGTGCCTGGAGTTCGGCCCACACAGATACGCAGTATTTT; CDR3 protein: CAWSSAHTDTQYF
clone size: many; CDR3 length: 11; J gene: TRBJ2-1; D gene: .; V gene: TRBV20-1; CDR3 DNA: TGCAGTGGCCAGCACACCAATGAGCAGTTCTTC; CDR3 protein: CSGQHTNEQFF
clone size: few; CDR3 length: 15; J gene: TRBJ2-3; D gene: .; V gene: TRBV20-1; CDR3 DNA: TGCAGTGCTAGCTTTGGGCAGTCTAGCACAGATACGCAGTATTTT; CDR3 protein: CSASFGQSSTDTQYF
clone size: .; CDR3 length: 14; J gene: TRBJ1-5; D gene: .; V gene: TRBV20-1; CDR3 DNA: TGCAGTGCTAAGGAAGGTCCTTCCGGCGGGCCCCAGCATTTT; CDR3 protein: CSAKEGPSGGPQHF
clone size: .; CDR3 length: 15; J gene: TRBJ1-4; D gene: TRBD1; V gene: TRBV10-2; CDR3 DNA: TGCGCCAGCAGTGAGTCGACAGGGGGAGGAGAAAAACTGTTTTTT; CDR3 protein: CASSESTGGGEKLFF
clone size: many; CDR3 length: 16; J gene: TRBJ2-3; D gene: .; V gene: TRBV12-5; CDR3 DNA: TGTGCTAGTGGTGCCTCTCCTAGCTCATCCACAGATACGCAGTATTTT; CDR3 protein: CASGASPSSSTDTQYF
clone size: many; CDR3 length: 15; J gene: TRBJ2-2; D gene: TRBD1; V gene: TRBV19; CDR3 DNA: TGTGCCAGTAGCCGACAGGGTCTCCGTCCCGGGGAGCTGTTTTTT; CDR3 protein: CASSRQGLRPGELFF